The 14 T cell receptor beta chains listed next were all sequenced from one sample in a study of T cells after yellow fever vaccination. Each CDR3 protein is one row after TCRdb ran MiXCR on the 5' RACE reads. The sample lists approximately 74,000 distinct CDR3 sequences, more than 5.5% seen once, with 30% to 40% in the top ten. The sequences come from CD8+ T cells sorted from PBMCs, collected around 5 days after the first yellow fever vaccination. The receptors here all came from a man younger than 35 who received the YFV17D yellow fever vaccine.

Ten or more counts support this clonotype. The V call is TRBV5-1, the J call TRBJ2-2, with 10 bases lining up with TRBD2. The ends lost 2 bases at V and 2 bases at J; junction bases unmatched: 6. This CDR3 spans 17 amino acids. CDR1 and CDR2 from the germline V gene are SGHRS and YFSETQ. DNA for the CDR3: TGCGCCAGCAGCTTTAGCGGGGGGCCGAAAAACACCGGGGAGCTGTTTTTT. It yields the protein CASSFSGGPKNTGELFF.

At least ten counts were recorded for this clonotype. The chain is built from TRBV7-2 and TRBJ2-3, with D maybe TRBD2 (7 bases). V was trimmed by 1 base and J by 5 bases, leaving 13 bases between them. Germline V gene data show CDR1 as SGHTA and CDR2 as FQGNSA. This CDR3 has 15 residues. The CDR3 here is CASSLGGGAGDTQYF. The CDR3 bases are TGTGCCAGCAGCTTAGGGGGGGGGGCAGGAGATACGCAGTATTTT.

This clonotype was seen a single time. A much larger clone differs from this one at a single base, so this may be a read error. The chain is built from TRBV28 and TRBJ2-2, with 8 bases identical to TRBD1. Per germline, CDR1 MDHEN and CDR2 SYDVKM. Germline trimming cut 5 bases from V and 3 bases from J; bases unmatched to any gene: 5. The CDR3 consists of 15 residues. CDR3 sequence reads: CASSPDREDTGELFF. The CDR3 DNA reads TGTGCCAGCAGTCCGGACAGGGAGGACACCGGGGAGCTGTTTTTT.

The J gene is TRBJ2-7, the V gene TRBV7-2, with 9 bases fitting TRBD1. The germline V gene has CDR1 SGHTA and CDR2 FQGNSA. The CDR3 sequence is 15 residues long. With V trimmed by 2 bases and J by 7 bases, 9 bases remained unmatched. The CDR3 sequence is CASSLMHRGREEQYF. Written as DNA, the CDR3 is TGTGCCAGCAGCTTAATGCACAGGGGGCGCGAGGAGCAGTACTTC.

The rearrangement links TRBV30 to TRBJ2-7; D is perhaps TRBD1 (5 bases). Germline lookup yields CDR1 GTSNPN and CDR2 SVGIG (reference sequence). V was pared by 0 bases and J by 7 bases, with 13 bases between. CDR3 length: 13 amino acids. As DNA, the CDR3 is TGTGCCTGGAGTGTACAGGTCCAGCAAGAGCAGTACTTC. Translating gives CAWSVQVQQEQYF.

This sequence joins TRBV4-1 and TRBJ1-1; D unclear. V was pared by 0 bases and J by 5 bases, with 10 bases between. Per germline, CDR1 MGHRA and CDR2 YSYEKL. CDR3 size: 14 residues. The CDR3 reads CASSQESPRTEAFF. CDR3 bases: TGCGCCAGCAGCCAAGAGTCACCGAGGACTGAAGCTTTCTTT.

The sample holds many counts of this clonotype. The J gene is TRBJ2-7, the V gene TRBV4-1, with D possibly being TRBD1 (6 bases). The CDR3 has 14 residues. CDR1 MGHRA and CDR2 YSYEKL come from the germline V gene. V was shortened by 3 bases and J by 7 bases, with 16 bases between the two germline ends. CDR3: CASSHGTGSGEQYV. CDR3 coding DNA: TGCGCCAGCAGCCATGGAACAGGGTCCGGGGAGCAGTACGTC.

This clonotype was seen at least ten times. The chain is built from TRBV4-3 and TRBJ1-2, with no clear D. The CDR3 has 16 amino acids. The V gene's germline CDR1 is LGHNA and CDR2 YSLEER. V lost 0 bases and J 4 bases, leaving 15 bases between the germline ends. The CDR3 protein is CASSQDLPGIRYGYTF. As DNA, the CDR3 is TGCGCCAGCAGCCAAGATTTGCCCGGGATACGCTATGGCTACACCTTC.

The rearrangement links TRBV7-2 to TRBJ1-6; tentatively, D is TRBD1 (5 bases). V lost 1 base and J 14 bases, leaving 18 bases between the germline ends. Germline assignment: CDR1 SGHTA and CDR2 FQGNSA. CDR3 length: 15 residues. The CDR3 is CASSLEEGYVETLHF. CDR3 nucleotide sequence: TGTGCCAGCAGCTTAGAGGAGGGGTATGTAGAAACCCTCCACTTT.

On this clonotype itself: This clone may be a read error of a much larger clone one base away. This sequence joins TRBV5-1 and TRBJ2-5; a possible D gene is TRBD2 (7 bases). CDR3 length equals 14 residues. Germline-derived CDR1 and CDR2 are SGHRS and YFSETQ. Trimming took 2 bases from V and 5 from J, leaving 13 bases between them. The DNA for the CDR3 is TGCGCCAGCAGCTTCCGGGGGGCCTGTGAGACCCAGTACTTC. Translating it yields CASSFRGACETQYF.

This clonotype was detected a few times. The V gene is TRBV4-3, the J gene TRBJ2-2; 8 bases match TRBD1. Germline CDR1 is LGHNA and CDR2 is YSLEER. The CDR3 loop spans 18 amino acids. After removal of 1 base from V and 3 bases from J, the junction contained 10 bases not matched to a gene. The CDR3 DNA follows: TGCGCCAGCAGCCAAGCTAACCTGGGACAGGCCTACACCGGGGAGCTGTTTTTT. This translates into CASSQANLGQAYTGELFF.

The sample holds a few counts of this clonotype. This chain connects TRBV20-1 to TRBJ2-3; possibly TRBD1 or TRBD2 for D (6 bases each). The length of the CDR3 is 14 residues. The V and J ends lost 2 bases and 4 bases respectively, with 13 bases between them. Germline V gene sequence: CDR1 DFQATT, CDR2 SNEGSKA (reference sequence). CDR3 DNA: TGCAGTGCTAGAATCTATCGGGGGCCAGATACGCAGTATTTT. It codes for CSARIYRGPDTQYF.

This clonotype was counted at least ten times. V and J are TRBV10-2 and TRBJ2-5, with D unresolved. V was clipped by 0 bases and J by 9 bases, with 5 bases between them. Germline V gives CDR1 WSHSY, CDR2 SAAADI. CDR3 length equals 11 residues. The CDR3 DNA is TGCGCCAGCAGTGAGTCAATGGCCCAGTACTTC. Encoded protein: CASSESMAQYF.

This clonotype was counted ten times or more. The V gene is TRBV7-8, the J gene TRBJ2-3; maybe TRBD2 (5 bases). CDR3 size: 15 residues. The germline V and J ends were trimmed by 5 bases and 3 bases, with 15 bases remaining between them. Germline assignment: CDR1 SGHVS and CDR2 FQNEAQ. CDR3 in amino acids: CASSPDGGRTDTQYF. CDR3 sequence (DNA): TGTGCCAGCAGCCCCGACGGAGGAAGAACAGATACGCAGTATTTT.